This T cell receptor (beta chain) is drawn from a study of response to subunit inactivated influenza vaccine. The CDR3 runs 19 residues. Germline V gene data show CDR1 as DFQATT and CDR2 as SNEGSKA (reference sequence). J gave up 4 bases and V 0 bases, and 13 bases lay outside the gene matches. TCRdb reprocessed the RT-PCR reads via MiXCR and lists one record per CDR3 protein. The data contain fewer than 700,000 distinct CDR3 sequences, roughly 13% of them seen just once; the ten biggest clones take up over 10%. Study-wide results and limits: With each seasonal influenza vaccination, the authors suggested, few new T cells are recruited.

This clonotype showed up just a few times. What it recognizes is unknown. The sequence was obtained from a man in his forties or fifties who received an inactivated influenza vaccine. The genes are TRBV20-1 and TRBJ2-1; 12 nucleotides align to TRBD2. The material was PBMCs from blood, obtained about 40 days after vaccination. The CDR3 DNA follows: TGCAGTGCTAGAGATCAGGGGGGACTAGCGGGTTCTGGTTACAATGAGCAGTTCTTC. It translates to CSARDQGGLAGSGYNEQFF.